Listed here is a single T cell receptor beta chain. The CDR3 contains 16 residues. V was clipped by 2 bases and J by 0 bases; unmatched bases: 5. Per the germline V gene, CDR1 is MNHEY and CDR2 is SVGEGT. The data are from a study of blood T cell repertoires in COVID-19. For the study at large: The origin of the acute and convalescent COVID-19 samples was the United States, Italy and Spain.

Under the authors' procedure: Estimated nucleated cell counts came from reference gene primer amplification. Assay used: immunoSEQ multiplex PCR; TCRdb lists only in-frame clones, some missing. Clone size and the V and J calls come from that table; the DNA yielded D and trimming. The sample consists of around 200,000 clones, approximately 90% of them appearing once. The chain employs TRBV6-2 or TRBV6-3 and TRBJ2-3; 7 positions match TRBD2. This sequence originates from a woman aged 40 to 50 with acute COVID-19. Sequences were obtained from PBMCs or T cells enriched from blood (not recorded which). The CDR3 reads CASSYIAGESTDTQYF. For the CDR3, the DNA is TGTGCCAGCAGTTACATTGCGGGGGAGAGCACAGATACGCAGTATTTT.